The next 5 T cell receptor beta chains were all read from a single sample in a study of T cell responses to AZD1222 COVID-19 vaccine. Generated by immunoSEQ multiplex PCR, the TCRdb table keeps only in-frame clones and is missing some. Of tens of thousands of clones in the sample, roughly nine tenths were seen once. The sample here was peripheral blood, taken 28 days after the second AZD1222 dose. The receptors were gathered from an adult who received the AZD1222 COVID-19 vaccine.

The V call is TRBV4-2, the J call TRBJ2-7, with D unresolved. Germline CDR1 reads LGHNA; CDR2 reads YNFKEQ. The CDR3 totals 13 residues. Trimming cost V 3 bases and J 7 bases, with 13 bases left between them. The CDR3 loop is CASSHKDEWEQYF. As DNA, the CDR3 is TGTGCCAGCAGCCACAAAGACGAGTGGGAGCAGTACTTC.

The rearrangement joins TRBV28 to TRBJ2-5; TRBD2 agrees at 7 bases. Trimming took 7 bases from V and 4 from J; bases not matched to a gene: 9. CDR1 MDHEN and CDR2 SYDVKM come from the germline V gene. The CDR3 is made up of 14 amino acids. CDR3 nucleotide sequence: TGTGCCAGCACCCTTACTAGCGATAGAGAGACCCAGTACTTC. It codes for CASTLTSDRETQYF.

The genes are TRBV5-8 and TRBJ2-6, with TRBD2 identical over 14 bases. V dropped 4 bases and J dropped 1; count of bases not matched to a gene: 4. Germline CDR1 reads SGHTS; CDR2 reads YDEGEE. The CDR3 spans 18 residues. The CDR3, as DNA: TGTGCCAGCAGCCAGGGACTAGCGGGAGATTCTGGGGCCAACGTCCTGACTTTC. It translates to CASSQGLAGDSGANVLTF.

The gene calls are TRBV28 and TRBJ1-1; tentative D call: TRBD1 (6 bases). The length of the CDR3 is 18 residues. Germline V gene sequence: CDR1 MDHEN, CDR2 SYDVKM. V was shortened by 7 bases and J by 2 bases, with 26 bases between the two germline ends. For the CDR3, the DNA is TGTGCCAGCATCCCCCTCGGGACACAGAATTTATTTAACACTGAAGCTTTCTTT. This codes for CASIPLGTQNLFNTEAFF.

This clone was counted a single time. The chain recombines TRBV9 with TRBJ1-4; D possibly corresponds to TRBD1 (6 bases). CDR3 length: 14 amino acids. Trimming stripped 0 bases from V and 6 bases from J, with 9 bases between. Germline-derived CDR1 and CDR2 are SGDLS and YYNGEE. The CDR3 region has the DNA TGTGCCAGCAGCGTAGGACAGGTTGATGAAAAACTGTTTTTT. Its protein product is CASSVGQVDEKLFF. The whole variable domain, filled in from reference TRBV9 and TRBJ1-4, reads DSGVTQTPKHLITATGQRVTLRCSPRSGDLSVYWYQQSLDQGLQFLIQYYNGEERAKGNILERFSAQQFPDLHSELNLSSLELGDSALYFCASSVGQVDEKLFFGSGTQLSVL.